This is a list of T cell receptor beta chains from one sample in a study of T cells in Graves' hyperthyroidism and ophthalmopathy. TCRdb independently ran MiXCR on the multiplex PCR reads; one entry per CDR3 protein. The repertoire holds a few hundred thousand distinct CDR3 sequences, with about 20% as singletons. Input material: blood. All receptors derive from a young man with Graves' hyperthyroidism. Both conserved end residues are part of each CDR3. A D gene is named only where the DNA matches it firmly. Where a row states a size, it is once, few, many or the class of an expanded clone; other rows omit it.

D,J,size,V,CDR3,DNA
NA,TRBJ2-7,many,TRBV3-1,CASSQDISSDYEQYF,TGTGCCAGCAGCCAAGACATCTCGTCAGACTACGAGCAGTACTTC
TRBD1,TRBJ1-1,many,TRBV6-2/TRBV6-3,CASTRGQTNTEAFF,TGTGCCAGCACGAGGGGACAGACGAACACTGAAGCTTTCTTT
NA,TRBJ2-5,few,TRBV7-3,CASSLFKGFKETQYF,TGTGCCAGCAGCTTATTCAAGGGGTTTAAAGAGACCCAGTACTTC
NA,TRBJ1-1,NA,TRBV6-2/TRBV6-3,CASRAESRTEAFF,TGTGCCAGCAGGGCCGAATCGCGGACTGAAGCTTTCTTT
NA,TRBJ2-7,many,TRBV28,CASGLWGASSYEQYF,TGTGCCAGCGGGCTTTGGGGGGCCAGCTCCTACGAGCAGTACTTC
NA,TRBJ2-2,many,TRBV12-3/TRBV12-4,CASKMTLNGELFF,TGTGCCAGCAAAATGACCCTTAACGGGGAGCTGTTTTTT
NA,TRBJ1-2,many,TRBV30,CAWSVARRRYGYTF,TGTGCCTGGAGTGTAGCCAGACGACGCTATGGCTACACCTTC
NA,TRBJ1-2,NA,TRBV7-2,CASSRGGNPGYTF,TGTGCCAGCAGCCGGGGGGGGAACCCAGGCTACACCTTC
NA,TRBJ1-3,NA,TRBV10-3,CAISEPDRNTIHF,TGTGCCATCAGTGAGCCCGACAGAAACACCATACATTTT
NA,TRBJ2-7,NA,TRBV5-1,CAGSPGTEVYEQYF,TGCGCCGGCAGCCCTGGGACGGAGGTCTACGAGCAGTACTTC
TRBD1,TRBJ1-5,NA,TRBV6-1,CASWTGGAISNQPQHF,TGTGCCAGCTGGACAGGGGGCGCGATTAGCAATCAGCCCCAGCATTTT
TRBD1,TRBJ2-7,NA,TRBV20-1,CSARDEGAHYEQYF,TGCAGTGCTAGAGATGAGGGGGCCCACTACGAGCAGTACTTC
NA,TRBJ1-3,once,TRBV20-1,CSARDSGGGNTIYF,TGCAGTGCTAGAGATTCTGGGGGGGGAAACACCATATATTTT
NA,TRBJ1-2,few,TRBV19,CASSDIKAGGYTF,TGTGCCAGTAGTGACATCAAAGCCGGCGGCTACACCTTC
NA,TRBJ2-7,NA,TRBV28,CASSLGVSEQYF,TGTGCCAGCAGTTTGGGAGTCAGCGAGCAGTACTTC
NA,TRBJ1-5,many,TRBV15,CATSRFDRTQPQHF,TGTGCCACCAGCAGATTTGACAGGACTCAGCCCCAGCATTTT
NA,TRBJ1-1,NA,TRBV24-1,CATSDLYRWNTEAFF,TGTGCCACCAGTGATTTGTACAGGTGGAACACTGAAGCTTTCTTT
NA,TRBJ1-2,many,TRBV12-3/TRBV12-4,CASSLEQAYGYTF,TGTGCCAGCAGTTTAGAACAGGCTTATGGCTACACCTTC
NA,TRBJ1-1,many,TRBV11-2,CASSSPWGRTNTEAFF,TGTGCCAGCAGCTCCCCTTGGGGACGTACGAACACTGAAGCTTTCTTT
NA,TRBJ1-1,many,TRBV28,CASSRLLDGYTEAFF,TGTGCCAGCAGTCGACTCCTGGACGGATACACTGAAGCTTTCTTT
NA,TRBJ1-5,NA,TRBV6-2/TRBV6-3,CASSLRGRPGQPQHF,TGTGCCAGCAGTTTGCGGGGGCGCCCCGGTCAGCCCCAGCATTTT
NA,TRBJ2-2,many,TRBV6-1,CASASGGTGELFF,TGTGCCAGCGCAAGTGGGGGCACCGGGGAGCTGTTTTTT
TRBD1,TRBJ1-2,once,TRBV12-3/TRBV12-4,CASSLYRGRRNNGYTF,TGTGCCAGCAGTTTGTACAGGGGGCGTCGGAATAATGGCTACACCTTC
NA,TRBJ1-1,few,TRBV12-3/TRBV12-4,CATGVGTEAFF,TGTGCCACCGGGGTGGGGACTGAAGCTTTCTTT
NA,TRBJ1-1,NA,TRBV19,CASSIEEGWTEAFF,TGTGCCAGTAGTATAGAGGAGGGCTGGACTGAAGCTTTCTTT
NA,TRBJ2-7,many,TRBV9,CASSVAVGGYEQYF,TGTGCCAGCAGCGTAGCCGTAGGGGGATACGAGCAGTACTTC
TRBD1,TRBJ2-7,many,TRBV6-1,CASSEGQGRNEQYF,TGTGCCAGCAGTGAAGGACAGGGGCGGAACGAGCAGTACTTC
NA,TRBJ2-4,many,TRBV7-9,CASSSGAKNIQYF,TGTGCCAGCAGCTCGGGGGCCAAAAACATTCAGTACTTC
TRBD1,TRBJ2-5,once,TRBV12-3/TRBV12-4,CASSSHRDRAHGETQYF,TGTGCCAGCAGTTCCCACAGGGACAGGGCCCACGGGGAGACCCAGTACTTC
NA,TRBJ1-5,few,TRBV6-2/TRBV6-3,CASSYSRRDDQPQHF,TGTGCCAGCAGTTACTCGCGGCGAGATGATCAGCCCCAGCATTTT
NA,TRBJ2-5,NA,TRBV20-1,CSASLVGGQETQYF,TGCAGTGCTAGCTTAGTGGGGGGCCAAGAGACCCAGTACTTC
NA,TRBJ1-1,many,TRBV12-3/TRBV12-4,CASSFQGTGNTEAFF,TGTGCCAGCAGTTTTCAGGGGACGGGGAACACTGAAGCTTTCTTT
TRBD1,TRBJ2-7,NA,TRBV19,CASSPRGSHYEQYF,TGTGCCAGTAGTCCCAGGGGGTCCCACTACGAGCAGTACTTC
NA,TRBJ1-5,NA,TRBV28,CASSLSRVGNQPQHF,TGTGCCAGCAGTTTATCTAGAGTGGGCAATCAGCCCCAGCATTTT
NA,TRBJ2-7,many,TRBV6-1,CASSQAVSYEQYF,TGTGCCAGCAGTCAGGCGGTATCCTACGAGCAGTACTTC
NA,TRBJ1-1,NA,TRBV5-5,CASSKPGLLNTEAFF,TGTGCCAGCAGCAAGCCGGGACTTTTGAACACTGAAGCTTTCTTT
NA,TRBJ2-7,NA,TRBV7-2,CASSLGSVSYEQYF,TGTGCCAGCAGCTTAGGGTCCGTATCCTACGAGCAGTACTTC
TRBD1,TRBJ2-5,many,TRBV28,CASSLLDRPYQETQYF,TGTGCCAGCAGTTTATTGGACAGGCCGTACCAAGAGACCCAGTACTTC
NA,TRBJ2-7,many,TRBV10-3,CAISESSGLGPYEQYF,TGTGCCATCAGTGAGTCATCCGGGTTGGGGCCCTACGAGCAGTACTTC
TRBD1,TRBJ1-1,many,TRBV5-1,CASSLEGAEGTEAFF,TGCGCCAGCAGCTTGGAGGGGGCTGAGGGCACTGAAGCTTTCTTT
NA,TRBJ2-7,NA,TRBV11-2,CASSSGGYGQYF,TGTGCCAGCTCCTCCGGGGGCTACGGGCAGTACTTC
NA,TRBJ2-2,many,TRBV5-6,CASRDETEQPPGTGELFF,TGTGCCAGCAGGGATGAGACAGAGCAACCTCCGGGAACCGGGGAGCTGTTTTTT
NA,TRBJ2-5,many,TRBV20-1,CSARPVVQETQYF,TGCAGTGCTAGACCAGTTGTTCAAGAGACCCAGTACTTC
TRBD1,TRBJ1-2,NA,TRBV12-3/TRBV12-4,CASRPGGGGYTF,TGTGCCAGCAGGCCAGGGGGCGGCGGCTACACCTTC
TRBD1,TRBJ1-1,many,TRBV12-3/TRBV12-4,CASNPTGVDTEAFF,TGTGCCAGCAACCCTACAGGGGTGGACACTGAAGCTTTCTTT
NA,TRBJ2-7,NA,TRBV2,CASSNSLAYEQYF,TGTGCCAGCAGTAACAGTCTGGCCTACGAGCAGTACTTC